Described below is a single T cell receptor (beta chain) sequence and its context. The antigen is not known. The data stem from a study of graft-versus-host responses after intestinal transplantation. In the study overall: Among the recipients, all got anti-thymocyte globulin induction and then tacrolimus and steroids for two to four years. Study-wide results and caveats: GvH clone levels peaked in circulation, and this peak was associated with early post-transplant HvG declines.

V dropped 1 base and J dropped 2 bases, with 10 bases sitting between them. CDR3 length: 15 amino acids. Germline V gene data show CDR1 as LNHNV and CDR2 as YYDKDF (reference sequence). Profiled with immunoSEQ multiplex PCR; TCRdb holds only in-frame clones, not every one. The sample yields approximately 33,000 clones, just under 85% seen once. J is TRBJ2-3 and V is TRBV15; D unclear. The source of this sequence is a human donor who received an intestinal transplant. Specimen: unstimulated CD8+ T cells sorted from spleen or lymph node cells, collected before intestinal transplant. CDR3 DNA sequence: TGTGCCACCAGCAGAGTCGAAGCCAACACAGATACGCAGTATTTT. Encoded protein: CATSRVEANTDTQYF.